A single sample is the source of the 29 T cell receptor beta chains below, sequenced in a study of T cells in localized non-small cell lung cancer. Here immunoSEQ multiplex PCR was the method, and the copy in TCRdb shows in-frame clones only, minus some. The sample yields 14,000 to 15,000 clones, 85% seen once. The sequencing here drew on peripheral blood, taken before any cancer treatment. Source of these receptors: a woman aged 35 to 70 with stage I lung adenocarcinoma.

The chain has TRBV5-4 and TRBJ2-1; D is perhaps TRBD1 (6 bases). The CDR3 has 14 amino acids. Trimming stripped 2 bases from V and 5 bases from J, with 11 bases between. CDR1 is SGHNT and CDR2 is YYREEE in the germline V gene (reference sequence). The CDR3 DNA is TGTGCCAGCAGCTTAGAGGACAGAGACAATGAGCAGTTCTTC. Amino acids: CASSLEDRDNEQFF.

The V and J genes are TRBV7-2 and TRBJ2-7; no firm D call. The CDR3 covers 12 residues. The germline V and J ends were trimmed by 4 bases and 0 bases, with 4 bases remaining between them. CDR1 is SGHTA and CDR2 is FQGNSA in the germline V gene. CDR3 loop: CASSSVSYEQYF. CDR3 coding DNA: TGTGCCAGCAGCTCCGTCTCCTACGAGCAGTACTTC.

The chain recombines TRBV12-5 with TRBJ2-1; D is undetermined. V was clipped by 1 base and J by 4 bases, with 17 bases between them. This CDR3 region has 17 residues. Germline lookup yields CDR1 LGHNT and CDR2 FRNRAP. The CDR3 DNA follows: TGTGCTAGTGGTTTGGCCTTTAGGCAGATGGGTTACAATGAGCAGTTCTTC. Its protein product is CASGLAFRQMGYNEQFF.

This chain uses TRBV5-4 with TRBJ1-1, with TRBD1 matching over 9 bases. Germline V CDR1 and CDR2: SGHNT, YYREEE (reference sequence). J was trimmed by 5 bases and V by 0 bases; bases with no gene match: 5. The CDR3 has 15 amino acids. Here the CDR3 reads CASSLGTGALTEAFF. In DNA, the CDR3 is TGTGCCAGCAGCTTGGGGACAGGGGCATTGACTGAAGCTTTCTTT.

The chain uses TRBV6-5 and TRBJ1-1, with TRBD1 as a possible D gene (6 bases). Germline assignment: CDR1 MNHEY and CDR2 SVGAGI. The CDR3 consists of 13 residues. V lost 7 bases and J lost 4, with 13 bases in between. The CDR3 loop is CASTGGAGTEAFF. CDR3 DNA sequence: TGTGCCAGCACCGGGGGGGCTGGCACTGAAGCTTTCTTT.

The chain uses TRBV6-5 and TRBJ2-5; TRBD1 matches at 10 bases. CDR1 and CDR2 (germline): MNHEY, SVGAGI. This CDR3 region has 14 residues. The trim removed 2 bases at V and 5 bases at J, leaving 2 bases unmatched. This CDR3 is CASSYDRGRETQYF. The CDR3 nucleotides read TGTGCCAGCAGTTACGACAGGGGGCGCGAGACCCAGTACTTC.

The chain joins TRBV6-5 to TRBJ1-5; TRBD1 is a possible D gene (5 bases). Per the germline V gene, CDR1 is MNHEY and CDR2 is SVGAGI. The CDR3 covers 15 residues. Trimming removed 6 bases at V and 0 bases at J, with 12 bases between. The CDR3 nucleotides read TGTGCCAGCAGGCTCGACAGTTATAGCAATCAGCCCCAGCATTTT. It is translated as CASRLDSYSNQPQHF.

As DNA, the CDR3 is TGTGCCAGCAGCTACGGACTAGCGGGGGGCGGAGAGACCCAGTACTTC. Translation: CASSYGLAGGGETQYF. This chain connects TRBV11-2 to TRBJ2-5; 14 nucleotides line up with TRBD2. Per germline, CDR1 SGHAT and CDR2 FQNNGV. CDR3 size: 16 residues. V trimming: 4 bases; J trimming: 4 bases; junction bases outside the gene matches: 5.

The rearrangement links TRBV2 to TRBJ2-3; D unresolved. Trimming stripped 3 bases from V and 8 bases from J, with 9 bases between. This CDR3 has 12 residues. Germline CDR1 SNHLY, CDR2 FYNNEI. CDR3 protein: CASSDIDLTQYF. The CDR3 DNA is TGTGCCAGCAGTGATATCGACCTTACGCAGTATTTT.

J is TRBJ1-1 and V is TRBV6-5; D gene ambiguous. The germline gives CDR1 MNHEY, CDR2 SVGAGI. The CDR3 is 14 amino acids. The germline V and J ends were trimmed by 5 bases and 1 base, with 11 bases remaining between them. The CDR3 here is CASSRELANTEAFF. CDR3 nucleotides: TGTGCCAGCAGTCGAGAACTTGCGAACACTGAAGCTTTCTTT.

The rearrangement joins TRBV7-2 to TRBJ1-5; perhaps TRBD1 as D (5 bases). CDR3 length equals 14 residues. V gave up 5 bases and J gave up 6 bases, with 14 bases separating them. In germline, CDR1 is SGHTA, CDR2 FQGNSA. The DNA for the CDR3 is TGTGCCAGCAGCGCCGGGACCGGAGGTCAGCCCCAGCATTTT. It codes for CASSAGTGGQPQHF.

The gene calls are TRBV11-3 and TRBJ2-5; TRBD1 might be the D (5 bases). CDR1 and CDR2 from the germline V gene are SGHNT and YENEEA. The CDR3 consists of 15 residues. V lost 5 bases and J 5 bases, leaving 18 bases between the germline ends. The CDR3 DNA reads TGTGCCAGCAGCGAAGGGGCCCCCCTTTGGGAGACCCAGTACTTC. Its translation: CASSEGAPLWETQYF.

The chain has TRBV27 and TRBJ1-6; perhaps TRBD1 as D (5 bases). The CDR3 loop spans 22 amino acids. Germline assignment: CDR1 MNHEY and CDR2 SMNVEV (reference sequence). The V end was cut by 4 bases, the J end by 3 bases, with 31 bases between. The CDR3, as DNA: TGTGCCAGCAGTTCTGGCCAACCCGTGACCCGGGACCTCGATAACTATAATTCACCCCTCCACTTT. Translation gives CASSSGQPVTRDLDNYNSPLHF.

J is TRBJ1-4 and V is TRBV19; 8 nucleotides match TRBD1. CDR1 is LNHDA and CDR2 is SQIVND in the germline V gene (reference sequence). CDR3 length equals 14 residues. V dropped 8 bases and J dropped 5; count of bases not matched to a gene: 7. The CDR3 is CASGSTGGNEKLFF. DNA for the CDR3: TGTGCCAGTGGTAGTACAGGGGGAAATGAAAAACTGTTTTTT. The full variable domain, completed using reference TRBV19 and TRBJ1-4, is DGGITQSPKYLFRKEGQNVTLSCEQNLNHDAMYWYRQDPGQGLRLIYYSQIVNDFQKGDIAEGYSVSREKKESFPLTVTSAQKNPTAFYLCASGSTGGNEKLFFGSGTQLSVL.

V gene TRBV11-2 combines with J gene TRBJ2-4, with D uncertain. Germline V lookup: CDR1 SGHAT, CDR2 FQNNGV. V lost 3 bases, J lost 1 base, and 13 bases lay in between. CDR3 length: 16 amino acids. CDR3 amino acids: CASSFPSTGAKNIQYF. The CDR3 nucleotides are TGTGCCAGCAGCTTCCCCTCAACTGGGGCCAAAAACATTCAGTACTTC.

Only one count was recorded for this clone. The gene calls are TRBV5-1 and TRBJ1-1; the D is unclear. Looked up from germline, CDR1 is SGHRS and CDR2 is YFSETQ. The V end was cut by 6 bases, the J end by 5 bases, with 20 bases between. CDR3 length equals 15 residues. The DNA of the CDR3 is TGCGCCAGCACGGAGAGCCTCCTCCCGAATACTGAAGCTTTCTTT. Translated, it gives CASTESLLPNTEAFF.

The rearrangement uses TRBV5-1 and TRBJ2-1; the D gene could be TRBD1 or TRBD2 (5 bases each). The CDR3 length is 15 residues. Trimming shortened V by 7 bases and J by 0 bases, and 14 bases separated the two germline ends. The germline CDR1 and CDR2 sequences are SGHRS and YFSETQ. The CDR3 DNA reads TGCGCCAGCGAGTGGGGGTTAAGCTCCTACAATGAGCAGTTCTTC. Translating gives CASEWGLSSYNEQFF.

The chain recombines TRBV5-1 with TRBJ1-2, with D tentatively TRBD1 (5 bases). The V gene lost 0 bases and the J gene lost 4 bases, with 10 bases spanning the gap. In germline, CDR1 is SGHRS, CDR2 YFSETQ. CDR3 length equals 14 residues. CDR3 loop: CASSLDQGAYGYTF. The CDR3 DNA is TGCGCCAGCAGCTTGGATCAGGGTGCCTATGGCTACACCTTC.

V usage is TRBV5-8 and J usage is TRBJ2-3; tentatively, D is TRBD1 (5 bases). V lost 2 bases to trimming and J lost 7 bases, with 8 bases between them. The CDR3 is made up of 12 amino acids. Germline assignment: CDR1 SGHTS and CDR2 YDEGEE. This CDR3 reads CASSLRGYTQYF. In DNA form, the CDR3 reads TGTGCCAGCAGCTTAAGGGGTTATACGCAGTATTTT.

This chain links TRBV7-3 with TRBJ2-5; TRBD2 agrees at 13 bases. The CDR3 runs to 17 residues. The V gene's germline CDR1 is SGHTA and CDR2 FQGTGA. V shed 2 bases, J shed 7 bases, and the junction held 10 bases outside the gene matches. CDR3 in DNA: TGTGCCAGCAGCTTAGGGACTAGCGGGGCTACCGGTGGGACCCAGTACTTC. Translating it yields CASSLGTSGATGGTQYF.

The chain is built from TRBV7-8 and TRBJ1-5; D ambiguous. This CDR3 region has 17 residues. V was cut by 3 bases and J by 1 base, with 16 bases left in between. Germline V gives CDR1 SGHVS, CDR2 FQNEAQ. The CDR3 spells CASSFLGRGESNQPQHF. CDR3 DNA: TGTGCCAGCAGCTTCCTGGGCCGAGGCGAGAGCAATCAGCCCCAGCATTTT.

The CDR3 protein is CASSLAKAPYEQYF. In DNA form, the CDR3 reads TGTGCCAGCAGCTTGGCCAAAGCACCCTACGAGCAGTACTTC. The J gene is TRBJ2-7, the V gene TRBV5-5; D remains ambiguous. Germline-derived CDR1 and CDR2 are SGHKS and YYEKEE (reference sequence). V lost 0 bases, J lost 2 bases, and 9 bases lay in between. This CDR3 is 14 amino acids long.

The chain employs TRBV5-4 and TRBJ2-1, with 7 bases lining up with TRBD1. V gave up 1 base and J gave up 9 bases; unmatched junction bases: 7. The CDR3 extends over 14 amino acids. The germline V gene encodes CDR1 SGHNT and CDR2 YYREEE (reference sequence). The CDR3 reads CASSLPTGQREQFF. The CDR3 coding sequence is TGTGCCAGCAGCTTGCCAACGGGACAGCGTGAGCAGTTCTTC.

V is TRBV5-1 and J is TRBJ2-5, with a tentative D call TRBD1 (6 bases). V was trimmed by 5 bases and J by 7 bases, leaving 18 bases between them. The length of the CDR3 is 14 residues. Per the germline V gene, CDR1 is SGHRS and CDR2 is YFSETQ. The CDR3 here is CASRGQGGEGTQYF. As DNA, the CDR3 is TGCGCCAGCAGGGGGCAAGGGGGTGAAGGGACCCAGTACTTC. The whole variable domain, filled in from reference TRBV5-1 and TRBJ2-5, reads KAGVTQTPRYLIKTRGQQVTLSCSPISGHRSVSWYQQTPGQGLQFLFEYFSETQRNKGNFPGRFSGRQFSNSRSEMNVSTLELGDSALYLCASRGQGGEGTQYFGPGTRLLVL.

This clone was found once. The rearrangement links TRBV18 to TRBJ2-3, with a possible D match to TRBD1 (6 bases). Per germline, CDR1 KGHSH and CDR2 LQKENI. Trimming removed 6 bases at V and 4 bases at J, with 14 bases between. This CDR3 region has 14 residues. The CDR3 loop reads CASSPSSGADTQYF. The CDR3 DNA reads as TGTGCCAGCTCCCCGTCCTCAGGGGCAGATACGCAGTATTTT.

This chain joins TRBV4-1 and TRBJ2-7; the D is unclear. In germline, CDR1 is MGHRA, CDR2 YSYEKL. With 1 base removed from V and 6 bases from J, the gap between germline ends came to 10 bases. The CDR3 runs 13 residues. The CDR3 nucleotides are TGCGCCAGCAGCCAAGCCGCCGTCCCCGAGCAGTACTTC. Protein product: CASSQAAVPEQYF.

The chain links TRBV2 to TRBJ2-1; 7 nucleotides align to TRBD1. The V segment lost 7 bases and the J segment 8 bases; nucleotides outside the gene matches: 11. CDR3 length: 14 residues. CDR1 is SNHLY and CDR2 is FYNNEI in the germline V gene. CDR3 sequence: CASTRDSVLDEQFF. The CDR3 nucleotides are TGTGCCAGCACCCGGGACAGCGTTTTGGATGAGCAGTTCTTC.

The chain has TRBV5-6 and TRBJ1-6, with D tentatively TRBD1 (6 bases). This CDR3 contains 15 residues. In germline, CDR1 is SGHDT, CDR2 YYEEEE. V was shortened by 3 bases and J by 4 bases, with 11 bases between the two germline ends. This CDR3 reads CASSSWTEYNSPLHF. Written as DNA, the CDR3 is TGTGCCAGCAGCTCCTGGACAGAATATAATTCACCCCTCCACTTT. Full variable domain (remainder filled in from reference TRBV5-6 and TRBJ1-6): DAGVTQSPTHLIKTRGQQVTLRCSPKSGHDTVSWYQQALGQGPQFIFQYYEEEERQRGNFPDRFSGHQFPNYSSELNVNALLLGDSALYLCASSSWTEYNSPLHFGNGTRLTVT.

CDR3 sequence reads: CASSLGLAGTTGELFF. Written as DNA, the CDR3 is TGTGCCAGCTCCCTCGGACTAGCGGGGACCACCGGGGAGCTGTTTTTT. The V and J genes are TRBV18 and TRBJ2-2; 12 nucleotides agree with TRBD2. Looked up from germline, CDR1 is KGHSH and CDR2 is LQKENI. CDR3 length: 16 amino acids. The V and J ends lost 6 bases and 4 bases, in that order; junction bases with no gene match: 6.